The 11 T cell receptor beta chains given below trace back to one sample, sequenced in a study of blood T cell repertoires in COVID-19. Libraries were prepared by immunoSEQ multiplex PCR; TCRdb keeps only in-frame clonotypes and omits some of them. In the table there are about 280,000 clones, 85% of which are singletons. Sample: peripheral blood. Receptors originate from a man aged 50-59 years with active or convalescent COVID-19.

This clone showed up just once. The CDR3 bases are TGTGCCAGCAGTTTATTGGGGCGAGAGACCCAGTACTTC. Residues: CASSLLGRETQYF. V usage is TRBV28 and J usage is TRBJ2-5; D may be TRBD1 (5 bases). The CDR3 is 13 residues long. V shed 1 base and J shed 4 bases, with 7 bases lying between them. Germline CDR1 is MDHEN and CDR2 is SYDVKM. Drawing the rest from reference TRBV28 and TRBJ2-5, the complete variable domain is DVKVTQSSRYLVKRTGEKVFLECVQDMDHENMFWYRQDPGLGLRLIYFSYDVKMKEKGDIPEGYSVSREKKERFSLILESASTNQTSMYLCASSLLGRETQYFGPGTRLLVL.

This clone was seen a few times. The chain recombines TRBV7-9 with TRBJ2-7; 8 bases map to TRBD1. The CDR3 extends over 14 amino acids. Germline V gene sequence: CDR1 SEHNR, CDR2 FQNEAQ (reference sequence). Germline trimming cut 5 bases from V and 3 bases from J; bases unmatched to any gene: 6. The chain's CDR3 is CASSHQGAGYEQYF. DNA of the CDR3: TGTGCCAGCAGCCACCAGGGGGCTGGCTACGAGCAGTACTTC.

This chain links TRBV28 with TRBJ1-2; 11 nucleotides align to TRBD1. The CDR3 extends over 16 amino acids. The V gene end was trimmed by 1 base and the J gene end by 8 bases; junction bases not matched to a gene: 9. Germline V CDR1 and CDR2: MDHEN, SYDVKM. The CDR3 nucleotides read TGTGCCAGCAGTTTATTGGTCAGGACAGGGGGCGGCGGCTACACCTTC. Its translation is CASSLLVRTGGGGYTF.

The gene calls are TRBV27 and TRBJ2-5; possibly TRBD2 for D (7 bases). The CDR3 loop spans 15 amino acids. The germline V gene encodes CDR1 MNHEY and CDR2 SMNVEV (reference sequence). V lost 7 bases and J 8 bases, leaving 23 bases between the germline ends. The CDR3 loop reads CASMGGGAGLSTQYF. The CDR3 DNA reads TGTGCCAGCATGGGAGGGGGGGCTGGACTTTCAACCCAGTACTTC.

The chain is built from TRBV5-1 and TRBJ1-2; 7 bases are a match to TRBD1. The germline V gene has CDR1 SGHRS and CDR2 YFSETQ. V shed 4 bases and J 3 bases; nucleotides not matched to a gene: 6. This CDR3 has 14 residues. The CDR3 bases are TGCGCCAGCAGCCGATTAGGGACAGACTATGGCTACACCTTC. Translating gives CASSRLGTDYGYTF. The full variable domain, rest sourced from reference TRBV5-1 and TRBJ1-2, is KAGVTQTPRYLIKTRGQQVTLSCSPISGHRSVSWYQQTPGQGLQFLFEYFSETQRNKGNFPGRFSGRQFSNSRSEMNVSTLELGDSALYLCASSRLGTDYGYTFGSGTRLTVV.

The chain is built from TRBV6-1 and TRBJ2-3; 8 bases agree with TRBD2. The CDR3 length is 16 residues. After removal of 4 bases from V and 4 bases from J, the junction contained 10 bases not matched to a gene. CDR1 MNHNS and CDR2 SASEGT come from the germline V gene. The CDR3 region is CASSVYPGGMADTQYF. The DNA of the CDR3 is TGTGCCAGCAGTGTTTATCCGGGAGGGATGGCAGATACGCAGTATTTT.

This clone has a handful of counts. Here the CDR3 reads CASGYRDRGYGYTF. The DNA for the CDR3 is TGTGCCAGCGGATACCGGGACAGGGGTTATGGCTACACCTTC. V gene TRBV19 combines with J gene TRBJ1-2; the match to TRBD1 covers 10 bases. After removal of 9 bases from V and 5 bases from J, the junction contained 9 bases not matched to a gene. Germline V gene lookup returns CDR1 LNHDA and CDR2 SQIVND (reference sequence). The CDR3 sequence is 14 residues long.

The rearrangement joins TRBV6-5 to TRBJ1-3; D uncertain. With 0 bases removed from V and 4 bases from J, the gap between germline ends came to 7 bases. The CDR3 extends over 14 amino acids. CDR1 and CDR2 from the germline V gene are MNHEY and SVGAGI. DNA of the CDR3: TGTGCCAGCAGTTACTCGAACAAAGGAAACACCATATATTTT. Protein: CASSYSNKGNTIYF.

V is TRBV19 and J is TRBJ1-2, with 12 bases matching TRBD1. V lost 1 base and J lost 7; bases outside the gene matches: 10. From germline, CDR1 is LNHDA and CDR2 SQIVND (reference sequence). The CDR3 contains 17 residues. As DNA, the CDR3 is TGTGCCAGTAGTATAGTCGCCGGGACAGGGGGCACGAGTGGCTACACCTTC. Translated, it gives CASSIVAGTGGTSGYTF.

This clone was observed once. This chain connects TRBV29-1 to TRBJ2-2, with D perhaps TRBD1 (5 bases). CDR1 and CDR2 from the germline V gene are SQVTM and ANQGSEA. With 5 bases removed from V and 7 bases from J, the gap between germline ends came to 8 bases. This CDR3 is 11 amino acids long. As DNA, the CDR3 is TGCAGCGTTTGGGGCGGCGGGGAGCTGTTTTTT. This sequence encodes CSVWGGGELFF.

This chain links TRBV18 with TRBJ2-7, with 9 bases matching TRBD1. This CDR3 has 13 residues. Germline lookup yields CDR1 KGHSH and CDR2 LQKENI. V gave up 3 bases and J gave up 12 bases; unmatched junction bases: 9. CDR3 DNA sequence: TGTGCCAGCTCACCCGCGACGGACAGGGGATGGTACTTC. This translates into CASSPATDRGWYF.